This TCR beta chain originates from a study of T cell changes during pregnancy in multiple sclerosis. Trimming took 0 bases from V and 0 from J, leaving 12 bases between them. From germline, CDR1 is MNHEY and CDR2 SMNVEV (reference sequence). The CDR3 covers 16 residues. This table comes from immunoSEQ multiplex PCR, and its TCRdb copy is limited to in-frame clones, with some not included. Of approximately 70,000 clones in the sample, roughly 89% were seen once. The sequencing here drew on peripheral blood, taken in the second trimester of pregnancy. The rearrangement links TRBV27 to TRBJ2-7; unclear D gene. The clonotype comes from a female donor with multiple sclerosis, enrolled in a pregnancy study. Written as DNA, the CDR3 is TGTGCCAGCAGTTTATCGGGTGGCGGTAGCTCCTACGAGCAGTACTTC. Protein sequence: CASSLSGGGSSYEQYF.